This T cell receptor beta chain was documented in a study of Tregs in tolerant kidney transplant recipients. On this clone itself: Its specificity is unknown. The CDR3 end is not reached by the read, which stops 3 residues before it; the germline J gene fills it in.

Study findings and constraints: Changing PCR primers prevented nucleotide comparison between some patients' samples.

Clones were read by immunoSEQ multiplex PCR, and TCRdb kept only the in-frame ones, dropping some. The sample holds about 48,000 clones. Germline loops: CDR1 KGHSH, CDR2 LQKENI. V shed 0 bases and J shed 4 bases, with 13 bases lying between them. There are 15 residues in the CDR3. This receptor was identified in a human donor who received a combined kidney and bone marrow transplant. The rearrangement uses TRBV18 and TRBJ2-7, with D uncertain. The source was CD4+ T cells from blood, collected before the transplant. CDR3 region: CASSPPGSVMYEQYF. The DNA read from the CDR3 is TGTGCCAGCTCACCACCAGGGTCCGTGATGTACGAG.